The present entry profiles one TCR beta chain with its context. This specimen comes from a study of blood T cell repertoires in COVID-19. Background on the study: Samples taken during acute and convalescent COVID-19 were collected in the United States, Italy and Spain. T cells, B-cell-depleted T cells, or PBMCs provided the cDNA or gDNA that served as material.

The authors' processing: Amplifying reference gene primers gave estimates of nucleated cell counts. Method: immunoSEQ multiplex PCR; TCRdb's copy keeps in-frame clones and lacks some. V and J calls and clone size are copied from that table; D and trimming were computed from the DNA. The profile shows under 200,000 clones, roughly 87% of them singletons. Trimming removed 5 bases from V and 5 bases from J, with 9 bases in between. CDR3 length equals 13 residues. CDR1 and CDR2 from the germline V gene are SEHNR and FQNEAQ (reference sequence). The sequence derives from a woman aged 55-70 years who had recovered from COVID-19. The chain recombines TRBV7-9 with TRBJ2-2; no reliable D call. The specimen sequenced was peripheral blood. The CDR3 reads CASSAVVTGELFF. CDR3 bases: TGTGCCAGCAGCGCCGTAGTTACCGGGGAGCTGTTTTTT. The variable domain in full, with the rest retrieved from reference TRBV7-9 and TRBJ2-2, is DTGVSQNPRHKITKRGQNVTFRCDPISEHNRLYWYRQTLGQGPEFLTYFQNEAQLEKSRLLSDRFSAERPKGSFSTLEIQRTEQGDSAMYLCASSAVVTGELFFGEGSRLTVL.